The 3 T cell receptor beta chains in this list originate from one sample, sequenced in a study of shared clonotypes between healthy human individuals. Only in-frame clones appear in the TCRdb table, and some are missing; sequencing was by immunoSEQ multiplex PCR. The sample has under 600,000 clones, 90% to 96% seen once. The material sequenced was naive CD4+ T cells sorted from blood. Sample subset: CD45RA+ positively selected. Every receptor here comes from a woman aged 25 to 45 in good health.

The V call is TRBV5-1, the J call TRBJ2-5, with D possibly being TRBD1 (6 bases). The better agreement between TRBJ2-7 and the DNA end casts doubt on the J call. Germline values: CDR1 SGHRS, CDR2 YFSETQ. The CDR3 length is 13 residues. The CDR3 DNA follows: TGCGCCAGCAGCCCGGGACAAACCTACGAGCAGTACTTC. It translates to CASSPGQTYEQYF.

The chain uses TRBV6-5 and TRBJ2-2, with 10 bases lining up with TRBD2. Germline CDR1 MNHEY, CDR2 SVGAGI. V trimming: 4 bases; J trimming: 6 bases; junction bases outside the gene matches: 5. This CDR3 is built from 15 residues. DNA for the CDR3: TGTGCCAGCAGTTTCAAGCGGGAGGGGTCCGGGGAGCTGTTTTTT. It specifies CASSFKREGSGELFF.

The rearrangement uses TRBV2 and TRBJ1-5, with TRBD1 matching over 8 bases. Trimming cost V 6 bases and J 4 bases; bases outside gene matches: 11. This CDR3 region has 16 residues. Germline CDR1 reads SNHLY; CDR2 reads FYNNEI. The DNA of the CDR3 is TGTGCCAGCAGCCTACAGGGGGGGCTAAGGAATCAGCCCCAGCATTTT. Translated: CASSLQGGLRNQPQHF. Looking up the rest from reference TRBV2 and TRBJ1-5 gives the full variable domain: EPEVTQTPSHQVTQMGQEVILRCVPISNHLYFYWYRQILGQKVEFLVSFYNNEISEKSEIFDDQFSVERPDGSNFTLKIRSTKLEDSAMYFCASSLQGGLRNQPQHFGDGTRLSIL.